This entry lists 4 T cell receptor beta chains sequenced from one sample in a study of beta chain features in type 1 diabetes. Study conclusions and caveats: When Type 1 diabetes patients were examined, their TCRB CDR3s proved moderately but significantly shorter in all four CD4+ subsets.

Expressed TCRB transcripts were sequenced because the entire RNA isolate underwent reverse transcription. Here immunoSEQ multiplex PCR was the method, and the copy in TCRdb shows in-frame clones only, minus some. The sample comprises around 140,000 clones, approximately 10% of which are singletons, and 0.6% to 0.9% rests with the top ten. For these TCRs, the target antigens are not known. Sample: central memory CD4+ T cells from blood. All receptors come from a man younger than 45 with type 1 diabetes.

CDR3 in DNA: TGTGCCAGCAGCGTGGGAGGGGCTGGAAACACCATATATTTT. Protein product: CASSVGGAGNTIYF. The J gene is TRBJ1-3, the V gene TRBV9; possibly TRBD1 for D (5 bases). The CDR3 is 14 amino acids. From germline, CDR1 is SGDLS and CDR2 YYNGEE. V was cut by 2 bases and J by 2 bases, with 8 bases left in between.

This chain joins TRBV5-1 and TRBJ2-5; TRBD1 matches at 8 bases. CDR1 and CDR2 from the germline V gene are SGHRS and YFSETQ. Losses at the gene ends were 4 bases for V and 1 base for J; bases not matched to a gene: 6. The CDR3 covers 15 residues. Written as DNA, the CDR3 is TGCGCCAGCAGCCCGACAGGGGCCCGCCAAGAGACCCAGTACTTC. This sequence encodes CASSPTGARQETQYF.

This clone was recorded a few times. The sample has other DNA sequences that encode this CDR3 too. The chain combines TRBV11-2 with TRBJ2-5, with TRBD2 matching over 12 bases. From germline, CDR1 is SGHAT and CDR2 FQNNGV. V gave up 5 bases and J gave up 2 bases; unmatched junction bases: 6. The CDR3 extends over 16 amino acids. CDR3 region: CASSPPLAGGQETQYF. In nucleotides, the CDR3 is TGTGCCAGCAGCCCCCCGCTAGCGGGGGGGCAAGAGACCCAGTACTTC.

In this sample, this clone turned up a few times. This sample also contains other DNA sequences that code for the same CDR3. This chain links TRBV7-9 with TRBJ2-5; no clear D. Trimming took 1 base from V and 2 from J, leaving 8 bases between them. The germline V gene encodes CDR1 SEHNR and CDR2 FQNEAQ (reference sequence). CDR3 length: 14 amino acids. CDR3 sequence (DNA): TGTGCCAGCAGCTTAGGCACTTCGCAAGAGACCCAGTACTTC. It codes for CASSLGTSQETQYF.